This T cell receptor beta chain was observed in a study of cytomegalovirus exposure and HLA in healthy donors. Study-level background: Some 91 million unique TCRs from HLA-typed donors were held in an early release of data. Overall study results and limits: The classifier was said to identify cytomegalovirus status with high specificity and sensitivity.

Per germline, CDR1 SNHLY and CDR2 FYNNEI. Trimming cost V 2 bases and J 5 bases; bases outside gene matches: 12. This CDR3 comprises 18 residues. The PCR contained 60 Vbeta and 13 Jbeta primers. TCRdb keeps only in-frame clones here, not all; method: immunoSEQ multiplex PCR. The table has fewer than 200,000 clones, approximately 78% seen once. As to this clone: What it recognizes is unknown.

The chain has TRBV2 and TRBJ2-2; 9 bases line up with TRBD2. The sequenced sample consisted of PBMCs. The sequence derives from a woman aged 18-29 years in good health and CMV-seronegative. The CDR3 nucleotides read TGTGCCAGCAGTGAATGGGGGGCTAGCGGGACATTAACCGGGGAGCTGTTTTTT. Residues: CASSEWGASGTLTGELFF. The full variable domain, with the rest looked up from reference TRBV2 and TRBJ2-2, is EPEVTQTPSHQVTQMGQEVILRCVPISNHLYFYWYRQILGQKVEFLVSFYNNEISEKSEIFDDQFSVERPDGSNFTLKIRSTKLEDSAMYFCASSEWGASGTLTGELFFGEGSRLTVL.